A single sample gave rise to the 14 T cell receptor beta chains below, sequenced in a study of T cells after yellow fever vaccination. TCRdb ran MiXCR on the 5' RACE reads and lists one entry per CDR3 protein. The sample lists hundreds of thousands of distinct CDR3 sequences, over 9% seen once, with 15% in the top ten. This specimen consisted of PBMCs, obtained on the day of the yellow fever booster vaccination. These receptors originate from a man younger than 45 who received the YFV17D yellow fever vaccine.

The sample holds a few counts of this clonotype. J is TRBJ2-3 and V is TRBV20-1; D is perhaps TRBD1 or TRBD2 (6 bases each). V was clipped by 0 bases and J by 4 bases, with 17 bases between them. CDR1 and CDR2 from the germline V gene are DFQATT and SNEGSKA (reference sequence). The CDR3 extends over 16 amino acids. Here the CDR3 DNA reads TGCAGTGCTAGAGATAGGACAGTCGGGGGCGCAGATACGCAGTATTTT. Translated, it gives CSARDRTVGGADTQYF.

The CDR3 DNA follows: TGCAGCGTAGACAAGAACGTTACCTACGAGCAGTACTTC. Translating it yields CSVDKNVTYEQYF. The J gene is TRBJ2-7, the V gene TRBV29-1, with D unclear. The germline V and J ends were trimmed by 6 bases and 2 bases, with 14 bases remaining between them. This CDR3 contains 13 residues. Germline V gene lookup returns CDR1 SQVTM and CDR2 ANQGSEA.

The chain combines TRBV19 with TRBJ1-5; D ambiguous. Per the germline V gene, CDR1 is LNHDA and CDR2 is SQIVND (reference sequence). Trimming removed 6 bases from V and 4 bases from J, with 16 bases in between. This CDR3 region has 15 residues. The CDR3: CASRPGEGRNQPQHF. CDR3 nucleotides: TGTGCCAGTAGACCCGGAGAGGGTAGGAATCAGCCCCAGCATTTT.

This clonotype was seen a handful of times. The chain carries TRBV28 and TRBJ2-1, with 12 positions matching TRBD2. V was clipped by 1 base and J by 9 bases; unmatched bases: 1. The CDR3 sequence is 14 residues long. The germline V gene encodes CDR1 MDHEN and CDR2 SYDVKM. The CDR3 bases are TGTGCCAGCAGTTTATCACTAGCGGGGGGTGAGCAGTTCTTC. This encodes CASSLSLAGGEQFF.

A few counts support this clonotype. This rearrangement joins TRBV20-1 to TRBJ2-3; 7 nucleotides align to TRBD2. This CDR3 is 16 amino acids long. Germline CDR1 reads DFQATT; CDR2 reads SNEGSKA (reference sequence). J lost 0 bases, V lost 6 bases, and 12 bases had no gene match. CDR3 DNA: TGCAGTGCCTCCGGGGGGACCGCCACTAGCACAGATACGCAGTATTTT. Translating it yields CSASGGTATSTDTQYF.

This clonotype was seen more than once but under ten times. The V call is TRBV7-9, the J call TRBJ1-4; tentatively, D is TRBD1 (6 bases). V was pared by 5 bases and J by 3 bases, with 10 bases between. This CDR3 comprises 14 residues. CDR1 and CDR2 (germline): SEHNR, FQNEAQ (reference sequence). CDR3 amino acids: CASSVGTSNEKLFF. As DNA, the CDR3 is TGTGCCAGCAGCGTCGGGACATCTAATGAAAAACTGTTTTTT.

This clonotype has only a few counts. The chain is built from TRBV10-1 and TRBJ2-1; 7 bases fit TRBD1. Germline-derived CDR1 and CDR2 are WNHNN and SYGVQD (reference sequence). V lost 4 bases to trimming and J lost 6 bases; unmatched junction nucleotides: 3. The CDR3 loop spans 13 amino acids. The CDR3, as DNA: TGCGCCAGCAGTGGAGCAGGGGGCAATGAGCAGTTCTTC. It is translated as CASSGAGGNEQFF.

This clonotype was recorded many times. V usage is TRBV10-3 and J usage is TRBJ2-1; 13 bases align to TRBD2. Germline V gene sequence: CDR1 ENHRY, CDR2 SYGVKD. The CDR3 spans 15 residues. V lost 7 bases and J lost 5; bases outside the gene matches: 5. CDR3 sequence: CAITSGLAGDNEQFF. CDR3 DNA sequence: TGTGCCATCACCTCCGGACTAGCGGGGGACAATGAGCAGTTCTTC.

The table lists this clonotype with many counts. CDR3 DNA: TGTGCCATCAGTGAGTCTACAGGACAGGGGAGTGAGCAGTACTTC. Amino acid sequence: CAISESTGQGSEQYF. V and J are TRBV10-3 and TRBJ2-7; the match to TRBD1 covers 9 bases. The germline V gene encodes CDR1 ENHRY and CDR2 SYGVKD. The CDR3 totals 15 residues. Trimming at V came to 0 bases and at J to 7 bases, leaving 7 bases not matched to a gene.

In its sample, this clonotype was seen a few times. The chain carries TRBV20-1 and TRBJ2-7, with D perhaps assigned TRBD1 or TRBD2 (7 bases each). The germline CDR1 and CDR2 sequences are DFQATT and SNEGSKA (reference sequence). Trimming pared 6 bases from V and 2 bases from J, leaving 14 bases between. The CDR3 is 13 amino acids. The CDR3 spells CSANQGGAYEQYF. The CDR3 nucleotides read TGCAGTGCCAACCAGGGGGGGGCCTACGAGCAGTACTTC.

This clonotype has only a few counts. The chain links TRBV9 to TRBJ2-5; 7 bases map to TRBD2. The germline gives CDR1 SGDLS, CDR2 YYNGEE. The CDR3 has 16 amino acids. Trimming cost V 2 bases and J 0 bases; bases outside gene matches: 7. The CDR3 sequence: CASSVLGGGNQETQYF. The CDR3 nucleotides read TGTGCCAGCAGCGTTTTGGGGGGGGGAAACCAAGAGACCCAGTACTTC.

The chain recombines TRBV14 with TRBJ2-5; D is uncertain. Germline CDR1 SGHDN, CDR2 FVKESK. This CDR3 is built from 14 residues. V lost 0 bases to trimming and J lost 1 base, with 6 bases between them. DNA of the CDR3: TGTGCCAGCAGCCAAGACTACGGCCAAGAGACCCAGTACTTC. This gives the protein CASSQDYGQETQYF.

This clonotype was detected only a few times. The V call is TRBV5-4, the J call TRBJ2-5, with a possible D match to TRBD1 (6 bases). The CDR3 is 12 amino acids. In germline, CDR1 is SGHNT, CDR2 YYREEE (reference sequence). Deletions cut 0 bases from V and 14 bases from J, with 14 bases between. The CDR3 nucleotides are TGTGCCAGCAGCTTGGATAACAGGGTCAAATACTTC. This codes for CASSLDNRVKYF.

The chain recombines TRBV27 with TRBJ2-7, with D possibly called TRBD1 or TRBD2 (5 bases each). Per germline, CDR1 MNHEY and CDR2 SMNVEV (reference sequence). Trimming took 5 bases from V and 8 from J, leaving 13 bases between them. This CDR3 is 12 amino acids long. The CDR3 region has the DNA TGTGCCAGCAGTACCACTGGGACCAAGCAGTACTTC. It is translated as CASSTTGTKQYF.